Sequencing of this T cell receptor (beta chain) was carried out in a study of blood T cells in healthy people across ages. It was with a sample-barcoded 5' primer and a J-beta primer mix that a second PCR of about 7 to 12 cycles was run. TCRdb re-analysed the 5' RACE reads in MiXCR, keeping a single row per CDR3 protein. The sample has around 1,800,000 distinct CDR3 sequences, more than 35% seen once. This clonotype showed up just a few times. Trimming cost V 9 bases and J 10 bases, with 18 bases left between them. From germline, CDR1 is MNHNS and CDR2 SASEGT. This CDR3 is built from 12 residues. Healthy individuals of Caucasian origin from Russia, aged roughly 6 to 100, served as donors.

This receptor was identified in a human donor in good health. Sample: blood. This chain connects TRBV6-1 to TRBJ2-5, with D perhaps matching TRBD2 (6 bases). The chain's CDR3 is CASEAGLFDQYF. The DNA of the CDR3 is TGTGCCAGTGAGGCGGGGCTGTTCGACCAGTACTTC.